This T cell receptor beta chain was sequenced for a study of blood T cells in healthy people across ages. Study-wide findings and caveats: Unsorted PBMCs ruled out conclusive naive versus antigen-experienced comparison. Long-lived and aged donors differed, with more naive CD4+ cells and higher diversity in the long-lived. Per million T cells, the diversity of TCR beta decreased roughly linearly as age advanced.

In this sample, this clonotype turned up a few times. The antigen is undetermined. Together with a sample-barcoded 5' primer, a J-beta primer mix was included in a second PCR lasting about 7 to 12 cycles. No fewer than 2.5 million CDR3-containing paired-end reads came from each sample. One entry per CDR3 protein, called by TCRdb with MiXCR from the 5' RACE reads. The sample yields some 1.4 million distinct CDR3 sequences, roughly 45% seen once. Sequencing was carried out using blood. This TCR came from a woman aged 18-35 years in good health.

The CDR3 spells CASSFGLGPGANVLTF. CDR3 DNA sequence: TGTGCCAGCAGTTTCGGGTTGGGACCTGGGGCCAACGTCCTGACTTTC. The chain employs TRBV12-3 or TRBV12-4 and TRBJ2-6; D possibly matches TRBD1 or TRBD2 (5 bases each). V was cut by 3 bases and J by 2 bases, with 11 bases left in between. CDR3 size: 16 residues.